This entry concerns a single T cell receptor (beta chain). The record originates from a study of cytomegalovirus exposure and HLA in healthy donors. Primers: 60 Vbeta forward and 13 Jbeta reverse. Clones were sequenced by immunoSEQ multiplex PCR, and TCRdb holds only the in-frame ones, with some missing. Among approximately 160,000 clones, 77% were seen once, and the ten largest hold 1.5% to 2%. The CDR3 is 16 amino acids. Germline V gene lookup returns CDR1 LNHNV and CDR2 YYDKDF (reference sequence). V was trimmed by 9 bases and J by 0 bases, leaving 18 bases between them. The sequencing input was PBMCs. The sequence came from a woman under 40 in good health and CMV-seronegative. The chain is built from TRBV15 and TRBJ2-1; D is perhaps TRBD1 (6 bases). The CDR3 DNA sequence: TGTGCCACTAATAAACAGGGTAATCCCTCCTACAATGAGCAGTTCTTC. This encodes CATNKQGNPSYNEQFF.